The 18 T cell receptor beta chains reported below all come from one sample, sequenced in a study of cytotoxic CD8 clonotypes in ibrutinib-treated CLL. TCRdb's table, derived via immunoSEQ multiplex PCR, lists solely in-frame clones and lacks some. The sample carries about 130,000 clones, roughly 83% recorded once. The sequenced sample was PBMCs, obtained after 12 months of ibrutinib treatment. Source of these receptors: a human donor with chronic lymphocytic leukemia.

The V call is TRBV11-2, the J call TRBJ2-1; no clear D. Deletions cut 5 bases from V and 4 bases from J, with 9 bases between. CDR1 and CDR2 (germline): SGHAT, FQNNGV. CDR3 length equals 13 residues. CDR3: CASSPTWYNEQFF. In DNA form, the CDR3 reads TGTGCCAGCAGCCCGACATGGTACAATGAGCAGTTCTTC.

About this clone itself: Other DNA sequences of this sample code for an identical CDR3. The chain combines TRBV7-2 with TRBJ1-5; 8 nucleotides align to TRBD1. V trimming: 6 bases; J trimming: 5 bases; junction bases outside the gene matches: 3. This CDR3 has 13 amino acids. CDR1 and CDR2 (germline): SGHTA, FQGNSA. The CDR3 protein is CASSSQGDQPQHF. CDR3 nucleotide sequence: TGTGCCAGCAGTTCACAGGGGGATCAGCCCCAGCATTTT.

The CDR3 sequence: CASSEGGTGAYNEQFF. As DNA, the CDR3 is TGTGCCAGCAGCGAAGGAGGGACAGGGGCCTACAATGAGCAGTTCTTC. The chain links TRBV7-2 to TRBJ2-1, with 10 bases aligning to TRBD1. This CDR3 spans 16 amino acids. Germline values: CDR1 SGHTA, CDR2 FQGNSA. Germline trimming cut 5 bases from V and 2 bases from J; bases unmatched to any gene: 6. Combining the CDR3 with reference TRBV7-2 and TRBJ2-1 gives the whole variable domain GAGVSQSPSNKVTEKGKDVELRCDPISGHTALYWYRQSLGQGLEFLIYFQGNSAPDKSGLPSDRFSAERTGGSVSTLTIQRTQQEDSAVYLCASSEGGTGAYNEQFFGPGTRLTVL.

CDR3 region: CASSLEIAQETQYF. In DNA, the CDR3 is TGCGCCAGCAGCTTAGAAATAGCCCAAGAGACCCAGTACTTC. This chain links TRBV5-1 with TRBJ2-5; D call uncertain. The CDR3 has 14 amino acids. Deletions cut 2 bases from V and 1 base from J, with 9 bases between. Germline V gene lookup returns CDR1 SGHRS and CDR2 YFSETQ.

The chain is built from TRBV15 and TRBJ2-7; TRBD1 agrees at 10 bases. The germline CDR1 and CDR2 sequences are LNHNV and YYDKDF (reference sequence). The CDR3 contains 16 residues. V was clipped by 4 bases and J by 5 bases; unmatched bases: 11. The CDR3, as DNA: TGTGCCACCAGCATCACAGACGGGACAGGGGCGAACGAGCAGTACTTC. The encoded protein is CATSITDGTGANEQYF.

This clone has just a few counts. This chain uses TRBV28 with TRBJ2-4; 10 bases match TRBD2. The CDR3 is made up of 16 amino acids. The V gene end was trimmed by 5 bases and the J gene end by 0 bases; junction bases not matched to a gene: 4. Germline assignment: CDR1 MDHEN and CDR2 SYDVKM. CDR3 region: CASSPRLAGAKNIQYF. In DNA form, the CDR3 reads TGTGCCAGCAGTCCCAGACTAGCGGGAGCCAAAAACATTCAGTACTTC.

The chain has TRBV19 and TRBJ2-1, with 9 bases fitting TRBD1. Germline CDR1 is LNHDA and CDR2 is SQIVND (reference sequence). Trimming cost V 3 bases and J 6 bases; bases outside gene matches: 3. CDR3 length: 14 residues. The CDR3 loop reads CASSIGTGFNEQFF. DNA of the CDR3: TGTGCCAGTAGTATCGGGACAGGGTTCAATGAGCAGTTCTTC. Combining the CDR3 with reference TRBV19 and TRBJ2-1 gives the whole variable domain DGGITQSPKYLFRKEGQNVTLSCEQNLNHDAMYWYRQDPGQGLRLIYYSQIVNDFQKGDIAEGYSVSREKKESFPLTVTSAQKNPTAFYLCASSIGTGFNEQFFGPGTRLTVL.

This chain links TRBV5-4 with TRBJ2-5; 9 bases match TRBD1. CDR1 and CDR2 (germline): SGHNT, YYREEE (reference sequence). J gave up 1 base and V 4 bases, and 2 bases lay outside the gene matches. The CDR3 covers 14 residues. For the CDR3, the DNA is TGTGCCAGCAGCACGGGACAGGGCCAAGAGACCCAGTACTTC. Translating gives CASSTGQGQETQYF.

The rearrangement uses TRBV30 and TRBJ1-2; D uncertain. Germline V CDR1 and CDR2: GTSNPN, SVGIG (reference sequence). The CDR3 has 14 residues. Deletions cut 0 bases from V and 0 bases from J, with 8 bases between. CDR3 loop: CAWSVQKTNYGYTF. DNA for the CDR3: TGTGCCTGGAGTGTCCAGAAAACTAACTATGGCTACACCTTC.

The gene calls are TRBV11-3 and TRBJ1-1; 7 positions match TRBD1. CDR3 length: 12 amino acids. Per germline, CDR1 SGHNT and CDR2 YENEEA. J was trimmed by 4 bases and V by 5 bases; bases with no gene match: 1. The CDR3, as DNA: TGTGCCAGCAGCCCAGGGGGCACTGAAGCTTTCTTT. Its protein is CASSPGGTEAFF.

The rearrangement uses TRBV6-1 and TRBJ2-1; the D is unclear. V was trimmed by 5 bases and J by 4 bases, leaving 0 bases between them. Germline V lookup: CDR1 MNHNS, CDR2 SASEGT. This CDR3 is built from 10 residues. DNA of the CDR3: TGTGCCAGCAGTTACAATGAGCAGTTCTTC. Translating gives CASSYNEQFF.

The chain joins TRBV6-1 to TRBJ1-2; 9 nucleotides agree with TRBD1. The trim removed 5 bases at V and 2 bases at J, leaving 3 bases unmatched. Germline loops: CDR1 MNHNS, CDR2 SASEGT. The CDR3 extends over 14 amino acids. The DNA of the CDR3 is TGTGCCAGCAGTAAAACAGGGGGCAACTATGGCTACACCTTC. This gives the protein CASSKTGGNYGYTF.

The chain links TRBV2 to TRBJ2-1; 7 bases map to TRBD1. Trimming took 6 bases from V and 2 from J; bases not matched to a gene: 4. The CDR3 loop spans 14 amino acids. Per germline, CDR1 SNHLY and CDR2 FYNNEI. This CDR3 reads CASRGQATYNEQFF. CDR3 nucleotide sequence: TGTGCCAGCAGAGGACAGGCAACCTACAATGAGCAGTTCTTC.

The chain links TRBV2 to TRBJ1-5; D uncertain. Germline CDR1 and CDR2: SNHLY and FYNNEI. Trimming removed 5 bases from V and 1 base from J, with 9 bases in between. The CDR3 covers 14 residues. The CDR3 sequence: CASSLGRSNQPQHF. The CDR3 DNA reads TGTGCCAGCAGTCTGGGCCGGAGCAATCAGCCCCAGCATTTT. Filled out from reference TRBV2 and TRBJ1-5, the complete variable domain reads EPEVTQTPSHQVTQMGQEVILRCVPISNHLYFYWYRQILGQKVEFLVSFYNNEISEKSEIFDDQFSVERPDGSNFTLKIRSTKLEDSAMYFCASSLGRSNQPQHFGDGTRLSIL.

The rearrangement joins TRBV9 to TRBJ2-2, with no clear D. V shed 0 bases and J shed 7 bases, with 13 bases lying between them. This CDR3 comprises 15 residues. CDR1 and CDR2 (germline): SGDLS, YYNGEE. CDR3 DNA: TGTGCCAGCAGCGTAGAAGTGGTATCTGTCGGGGAGCTGTTTTTT. This sequence encodes CASSVEVVSVGELFF.

This clone is classed as medium-sized. This sequence joins TRBV19 and TRBJ1-1, with D possibly being TRBD1 (5 bases). Per the germline V gene, CDR1 is LNHDA and CDR2 is SQIVND (reference sequence). This CDR3 region has 14 residues. Trimming stripped 3 bases from V and 7 bases from J, with 15 bases between. CDR3 residues: CASSMGRGLNEAFF. In DNA form, the CDR3 reads TGTGCCAGTAGTATGGGGCGGGGGTTAAATGAAGCTTTCTTT.

The genes are TRBV9 and TRBJ2-3, with TRBD2 matching over 12 bases. Per germline, CDR1 SGDLS and CDR2 YYNGEE. The V gene end was trimmed by 4 bases and the J gene end by 6 bases; junction bases not matched to a gene: 9. This CDR3 comprises 16 residues. DNA of the CDR3: TGTGCCAGCAGCTCGCTAGCGGGAGGGAATGGGGATACGCAGTATTTT. This codes for CASSSLAGGNGDTQYF.

Points on this clone: This could be a read error, since a much larger clone is one nucleotide away. This chain connects TRBV6-4 to TRBJ2-2; no definite D call. The V and J ends lost 3 bases and 1 base respectively, with 3 bases between them. Per the germline V gene, CDR1 is MRHNA and CDR2 is SNTAGT. This CDR3 has 13 residues. CDR3 sequence: CASSEGNTGELFF. The CDR3 DNA follows: TGTGCCAGCAGTGAAGGGAACACCGGGGAGCTGTTTTTT.